Below, 19 T cell receptor beta chains from the same sample are listed, as sequenced in a study of response to subunit inactivated influenza vaccine. Each CDR3 protein gets one entry after TCRdb re-called the RT-PCR reads with MiXCR. The sample holds about 540,000 distinct CDR3 sequences, approximately 22% seen once. These sequences were also reported in another study, on T cells expressing NK-cell markers. From that study: UMI-tagged 5'RACE template switching yielded the TCR beta cDNA.

Here the sequenced sample was CD4+ T cells sorted from PBMCs, taken 12 days after vaccination. These receptors originate from a man aged 45-65 years who received an inactivated influenza vaccine.

This clonotype appeared a few times. This sequence joins TRBV5-1 and TRBJ2-5, with 10 bases matching TRBD2. CDR1 is SGHRS, CDR2 YFSETQ, per germline. V lost 4 bases, J lost 2 bases, and 11 bases stayed unmatched. The CDR3 has 17 amino acids. The CDR3 sequence is CASSRLRTSGRQETQYF. The DNA for the CDR3 is TGCGCCAGCAGCCGATTGAGGACTAGCGGCAGGCAAGAGACCCAGTACTTC.

This clonotype appeared a few times. The gene calls are TRBV5-1 and TRBJ1-6; TRBD1 is a possible D gene (6 bases). The CDR3 is made up of 18 amino acids. The V gene lost 1 base and the J gene lost 0 bases, with 14 bases spanning the gap. Germline-derived CDR1 and CDR2 are SGHRS and YFSETQ. CDR3 DNA: TGCGCCAGCAGCTTGCAGCCAGGGGCCAACTCCTATAATTCACCCCTCCACTTT. Translation: CASSLQPGANSYNSPLHF.

This clonotype was counted only a few times. The chain has TRBV23-1 and TRBJ2-7; the match to TRBD1 covers 9 bases. TRBV23-1 is marked as an open reading frame, function uncertain. This CDR3 region has 14 residues. V lost 3 bases to trimming and J lost 3 bases; unmatched junction nucleotides: 3. CDR3 nucleotides: TGCGCCAGCAGTCAGCCGGACAGGGGCTACGAGCAGTACTTC. Its protein is CASSQPDRGYEQYF.

The chain carries TRBV4-1 and TRBJ1-5; D perhaps matches TRBD1 (5 bases). With 8 bases removed from V and 3 bases from J, the gap between germline ends came to 11 bases. The CDR3 is 13 amino acids. Germline CDR1 and CDR2: MGHRA and YSYEKL. The CDR3 loop reads CASGAASNQPQHF. The CDR3 nucleotides are TGCGCCAGCGGGGCGGCCTCCAATCAGCCCCAGCATTTT.

This sequence joins TRBV20-1 and TRBJ2-1; D is undetermined. This CDR3 has 14 amino acids. V was trimmed by 0 bases and J by 1 base, leaving 7 bases between them. The germline V gene encodes CDR1 DFQATT and CDR2 SNEGSKA (reference sequence). CDR3 bases: TGCAGTGCTAGAGATGTAGTATCCTACAATGAGCAGTTCTTC. Encoded protein: CSARDVVSYNEQFF.

A few counts support this clonotype. The chain employs TRBV28 and TRBJ2-3, with TRBD1 matching over 7 bases. The CDR3 runs to 15 residues. V dropped 6 bases and J dropped 6; count of bases not matched to a gene: 12. Germline CDR1 reads MDHEN; CDR2 reads SYDVKM. The CDR3 protein is CASRLNRGWGDTQYF. The CDR3 nucleotides are TGTGCCAGCAGATTGAACAGGGGCTGGGGGGATACGCAGTATTTT.

This rearrangement joins TRBV29-1 to TRBJ2-3, with 7 bases matching TRBD2. Germline assignment: CDR1 SQVTM and CDR2 ANQGSEA. The CDR3 is made up of 14 amino acids. The V gene end was trimmed by 3 bases and the J gene end by 4 bases; junction bases not matched to a gene: 7. The DNA for the CDR3 is TGCAGCGTTGATGGCGGGAGAACCCCAGATACGCAGTATTTT. Translating it yields CSVDGGRTPDTQYF.

This clonotype has only a few counts. This chain joins TRBV5-5 and TRBJ2-3; 7 bases agree with TRBD2. Germline-derived CDR1 and CDR2 are SGHKS and YYEKEE (reference sequence). V lost 4 bases to trimming and J lost 4 bases; unmatched junction nucleotides: 9. The CDR3 is made up of 15 amino acids. The CDR3 nucleotides are TGTGCCAGCAGCGCCCCCCCTGCGGGAGCAGATACGCAGTATTTT. Protein product: CASSAPPAGADTQYF.

The J gene is TRBJ2-5, the V gene TRBV6-1, with 11 bases matching TRBD2. The germline CDR1 and CDR2 sequences are MNHNS and SASEGT. Trimming cost V 8 bases and J 0 bases; bases outside gene matches: 8. This CDR3 is 16 amino acids long. CDR3 nucleotide sequence: TGTGCCAGCCGATATACTAGCGGGGGAAACCAAGAGACCCAGTACTTC. It translates to CASRYTSGGNQETQYF.

There are a few counts of this clonotype. The J gene is TRBJ2-7, the V gene TRBV28; 10 bases line up with TRBD1. Germline CDR1 reads MDHEN; CDR2 reads SYDVKM. Unmatched junction bases numbered 6, after V lost 5 bases and J lost 5 bases. This CDR3 has 14 residues. CDR3 nucleotides: TGTGCCAGCAGTGACAGGGGGCTTGTAAACGAGCAGTACTTC. This sequence encodes CASSDRGLVNEQYF.

This clonotype showed up many times. The chain employs TRBV5-1 and TRBJ1-4, with a possible D match to TRBD1 (5 bases). This CDR3 comprises 15 residues. The V end was cut by 4 bases, the J end by 6 bases, with 16 bases between. Germline V gene data show CDR1 as SGHRS and CDR2 as YFSETQ. The CDR3 spells CASSIGGDLHEKLFF. In nucleotides, the CDR3 is TGCGCCAGCAGCATTGGAGGGGACCTCCATGAAAAACTGTTTTTT.

The V and J genes are TRBV21-1 and TRBJ2-3; the DNA was not compared with TRBD1, the D call given in the table. TRBV21-1 is noted as a pseudogene. CDR3 length: 14 residues. CDR3 amino acids: CASIGQAGRDTQYF. The CDR3, as DNA: TGTGCCAGCATAGGACAGGCGGGGAGAGATACGCAGTATTTT.

This chain connects TRBV7-9 to TRBJ1-1; no definite D call. This CDR3 comprises 17 residues. Germline V lookup: CDR1 SEHNR, CDR2 FQNEAQ (reference sequence). The V end was cut by 1 base, the J end by 0 bases, with 15 bases between. In DNA, the CDR3 is TGTGCCAGCAGCTTAGTTCAAGGTCATCTTATGAACACTGAAGCTTTCTTT. Its translation: CASSLVQGHLMNTEAFF.

This sequence joins TRBV24-1 and TRBJ1-1, with D possibly being TRBD1 (6 bases). CDR1 is KGHDR and CDR2 is SFDVKD in the germline V gene. Trimming left V 7 bases short and J 11 bases short, with 16 bases between. The CDR3 runs 12 residues. Here the CDR3 reads CATRDSVGSAFF. The CDR3 nucleotides are TGTGCCACCAGGGACAGCGTTGGTTCGGCTTTCTTT.

Ten or more counts support this clonotype. The chain has TRBV5-1 and TRBJ1-6; 9 positions agree with TRBD1. The CDR3 loop spans 16 amino acids. V shed 4 bases, J shed 5 bases, and the junction held 7 bases outside the gene matches. Germline assignment: CDR1 SGHRS and CDR2 YFSETQ. The CDR3 coding sequence is TGCGCCAGCAGCCGGGACAGGGTCGAAAATAATTCACCCCTCCACTTT. Translated: CASSRDRVENNSPLHF.

Remarks on this clonotype: This clone may be a read error of a much larger clone one base away. V is TRBV12-3 or TRBV12-4 and J is TRBJ2-2; TRBD1 agrees at 8 bases. With 7 bases clipped from V and 4 bases from J, the junction kept 11 bases outside the gene matches. This CDR3 comprises 16 residues. In nucleotides, the CDR3 is TGTGCCAGCACGGAAGGACAGGGCTTCCGCACCGGGGAGCTGTTTTTT. Its translation is CASTEGQGFRTGELFF.

This clonotype has more than one count but fewer than ten. This chain joins TRBV20-1 and TRBJ2-3; D is perhaps TRBD1 (5 bases). Germline CDR1 is DFQATT and CDR2 is SNEGSKA (reference sequence). Trimming removed 1 base from V and 3 bases from J, with 8 bases in between. This CDR3 contains 13 residues. The CDR3 sequence is CSARGQGTDTQYF. The CDR3 coding sequence is TGCAGTGCTAGAGGGCAGGGTACAGATACGCAGTATTTT.

The chain carries TRBV20-1 and TRBJ1-1; D possibly corresponds to TRBD1 (6 bases). This CDR3 has 13 residues. The germline gives CDR1 DFQATT, CDR2 SNEGSKA (reference sequence). The V end lost 8 bases, the J end lost 0 bases, and 13 bases lay between the germline ends. For the CDR3, the DNA is TGCAGTCCCAGGGGCGTGTTGAACACTGAAGCTTTCTTT. This codes for CSPRGVLNTEAFF.

At least ten counts were recorded for this clonotype. V usage is TRBV7-2 and J usage is TRBJ2-7; 13 bases agree with TRBD2. The CDR3 spans 17 residues. Germline V CDR1 and CDR2: SGHTA, FQGNSA. After removal of 5 bases from V and 6 bases from J, the junction contained 13 bases not matched to a gene. In nucleotides, the CDR3 is TGTGCCAGCAGCACGCAGAGGGGACTAGCGGGATCGGGCGAGCAGTACTTC. This codes for CASSTQRGLAGSGEQYF.